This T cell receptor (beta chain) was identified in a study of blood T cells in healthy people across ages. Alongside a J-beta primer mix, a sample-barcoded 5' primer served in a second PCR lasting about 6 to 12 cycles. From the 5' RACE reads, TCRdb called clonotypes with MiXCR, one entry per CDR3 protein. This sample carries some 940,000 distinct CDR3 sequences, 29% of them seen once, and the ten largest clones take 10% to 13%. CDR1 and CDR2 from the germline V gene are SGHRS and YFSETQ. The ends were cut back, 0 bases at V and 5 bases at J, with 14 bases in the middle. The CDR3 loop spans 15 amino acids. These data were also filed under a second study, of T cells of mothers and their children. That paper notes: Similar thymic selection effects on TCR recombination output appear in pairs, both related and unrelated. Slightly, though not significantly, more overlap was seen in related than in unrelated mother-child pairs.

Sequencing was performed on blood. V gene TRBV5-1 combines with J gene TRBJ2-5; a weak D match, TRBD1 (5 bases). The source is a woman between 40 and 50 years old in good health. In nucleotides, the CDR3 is TGCGCCAGCAGCTTGGCTGGGCAGGGTACCGAGACCCAGTACTTC. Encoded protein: CASSLAGQGTETQYF.